Shown below are 2 T cell receptor beta chains from a single sample sequenced in a study of beta chain features in type 1 diabetes. General study points: When Type 1 diabetes patients were examined, their TCRB CDR3s proved moderately but significantly shorter in all four CD4+ subsets.

The antigens these receptors bind are not known. Sequencing targeted expressed TCRB transcripts, as all isolated RNA had been reverse transcribed. Profiling relied on immunoSEQ multiplex PCR, and the TCRdb table lists in-frame clones only, not all of them. The sample records 350,000 to 450,000 clones, roughly 12% being singletons. Sequenced sample: naive CD4+ T cells from blood. Receptor source: a woman between 18 and 30 years old with type 1 diabetes.

This chain uses TRBV28 with TRBJ2-5; 7 nucleotides line up with TRBD1. Germline trimming cut 5 bases from V and 5 bases from J; bases unmatched to any gene: 17. CDR3 length equals 17 residues. Germline CDR1 and CDR2: MDHEN and SYDVKM. The CDR3, as DNA: TGTGCCAGCAGTACACTTGGACAGGCCCGCCCGCTGGAGACCCAGTACTTC. As protein: CASSTLGQARPLETQYF.

The rearrangement joins TRBV9 to TRBJ2-1, with D perhaps TRBD2 (5 bases). The CDR3 is 13 residues long. Germline loops: CDR1 SGDLS, CDR2 YYNGEE. The germline V and J ends were trimmed by 0 bases and 9 bases, with 10 bases remaining between them. The CDR3 protein is CASSVVGGPEQFF. The CDR3 coding sequence is TGTGCCAGCAGCGTAGTTGGAGGACCTGAGCAGTTCTTC. Full variable domain (remainder filled in from reference TRBV9 and TRBJ2-1): DSGVTQTPKHLITATGQRVTLRCSPRSGDLSVYWYQQSLDQGLQFLIQYYNGEERAKGNILERFSAQQFPDLHSELNLSSLELGDSALYFCASSVVGGPEQFFGPGTRLTVL.